This TCR beta chain was recovered during a study of response to subunit inactivated influenza vaccine. General study points: Few new T cells, the authors suggested, are recruited by each seasonal influenza vaccination.

MiXCR, applied by TCRdb to the RT-PCR reads, yields one record per CDR3 protein. The table has about 500,000 distinct CDR3 sequences, 16% seen once. This clonotype was seen only a few times. Antigen: not known. Sample: CD4+ T cells sorted from PBMCs, taken around 2 years after vaccination. The TCR comes from a man aged 50-75 years who received an inactivated influenza vaccine.

CDR3 residues: CASTKGSGELFF. CDR3 nucleotides: TGTGCCAGCACGAAGGGTTCCGGGGAGCTGTTTTTT. V usage is TRBV5-6 and J usage is TRBJ2-2, with D unresolved. The germline gives CDR1 SGHDT, CDR2 YYEEEE. V lost 6 bases, J lost 6 bases, and 9 bases lay in between. This CDR3 is built from 12 residues.